Below are 12 T cell receptor beta chains sequenced from a single sample in a study of beta chain features in type 1 diabetes. Reverse transcription of all isolated RNA meant that expressed TCRB transcripts were sequenced. Clones were sequenced by immunoSEQ multiplex PCR, and TCRdb holds only the in-frame ones, with some missing. Here the sample spans under 900,000 clones, about a sixth being singletons. The sequencing sample was made of naive CD4+ T cells from blood. The receptors here all came from a woman between 18 and 30 years old in good health.

The chain is built from TRBV19 and TRBJ1-2, with D tentatively TRBD1 (5 bases). The CDR3 is 15 amino acids. Germline-derived CDR1 and CDR2 are LNHDA and SQIVND (reference sequence). Trimming left V 5 bases short and J 7 bases short, with 20 bases between. DNA for the CDR3: TGTGCCAGTAGTGCCACAGGTGCGAGTTGGTCTGGCTACACCTTC. Its protein is CASSATGASWSGYTF.

Regarding this clone: This same CDR3 is encoded by further DNA sequences in the sample. The J gene is TRBJ2-1, the V gene TRBV4-2; 9 bases agree with TRBD2. CDR1 is LGHNA and CDR2 is YNFKEQ in the germline V gene. V was clipped by 0 bases and J by 4 bases; unmatched bases: 4. The CDR3 loop spans 16 amino acids. CDR3 protein: CASSQEVAGVYNEQFF. The DNA for the CDR3 is TGTGCCAGCAGCCAAGAGGTAGCGGGAGTGTACAATGAGCAGTTCTTC.

This clone was seen a handful of times. The rearrangement joins TRBV5-4 to TRBJ2-1; D is possibly TRBD2 (6 bases). CDR1 SGHNT and CDR2 YYREEE come from the germline V gene (reference sequence). The ends were cut back, 7 bases at V and 6 bases at J, with 17 bases in the middle. The CDR3 is 14 residues long. The CDR3 sequence: CASQGLQGTNEQFF. CDR3 nucleotide sequence: TGTGCCAGCCAGGGACTCCAAGGTACCAATGAGCAGTTCTTC.

A remark on this clone: A much bigger clone sits one base away, suggesting this may be a read error. Other DNA sequences in the sample encode the same CDR3. The rearrangement links TRBV7-9 to TRBJ2-1, with TRBD2 as a possible D gene (6 bases). V was clipped by 0 bases and J by 7 bases, with 7 bases between them. The CDR3 is made up of 13 amino acids. Germline CDR1 SEHNR, CDR2 FQNEAQ (reference sequence). CDR3 sequence (DNA): TGTGCCAGCAGCTTAGCGGGAGGAAATGAGCAGTTCTTC. This sequence encodes CASSLAGGNEQFF.

The V gene is TRBV11-2, the J gene TRBJ2-3; a weak D match, TRBD1 (5 bases). With 5 bases removed from V and 1 base from J, the gap between germline ends came to 13 bases. The CDR3 is made up of 15 amino acids. Germline V gives CDR1 SGHAT, CDR2 FQNNGV. CDR3 residues: CASSPRQMGTDTQYF. The CDR3 DNA is TGTGCCAGCAGCCCGAGACAGATGGGCACAGATACGCAGTATTTT.

This clone was picked up a small number of times. This chain links TRBV7-2 with TRBJ2-5, with D uncertain. The CDR3 consists of 13 residues. V dropped 2 bases and J dropped 5 bases, with 9 bases sitting between them. Germline CDR1 SGHTA, CDR2 FQGNSA. CDR3 DNA: TGTGCCAGCAGCTTATCGGTAAAGGAGACCCAGTACTTC. Amino acid sequence: CASSLSVKETQYF.

This clone was seen only a few times. The V and J genes are TRBV28 and TRBJ2-2; the match to TRBD1 covers 11 bases. Germline V gene lookup returns CDR1 MDHEN and CDR2 SYDVKM. J lost 4 bases, V lost 7 bases, and 14 bases had no gene match. The CDR3 has 18 amino acids. CDR3: CASTPLGQGALGTGELFF. The CDR3, as DNA: TGTGCCAGCACCCCCTTAGGACAGGGGGCTTTGGGCACCGGGGAGCTGTTTTTT.

This clone has only a few counts. CDR3 sequence: CASSLTRERNEQYF. Here the CDR3 DNA reads TGTGCCAGCAGCTTAACCCGGGAGCGCAACGAGCAGTACTTC. This rearrangement joins TRBV7-2 to TRBJ2-7; a weak D match, TRBD2 (6 bases). The CDR3 loop spans 14 amino acids. Germline loops: CDR1 SGHTA, CDR2 FQGNSA. Trimming left V 2 bases short and J 5 bases short, with 13 bases between.

Regarding this clone: This clone may be a read error of a much larger clone one base away. The same CDR3 can be traced to other DNA sequences in this sample. The chain links TRBV2 to TRBJ2-7, with 7 bases matching TRBD1. Germline lookup yields CDR1 SNHLY and CDR2 FYNNEI. CDR3 size: 13 residues. The ends lost 7 bases at V and 0 bases at J; junction bases unmatched: 3. As DNA, the CDR3 is TGTGCCAGCACCCGGGACAGCTCCTACGAGCAGTACTTC. This sequence encodes CASTRDSSYEQYF.

This clone was detected only a few times. The chain is built from TRBV7-9 and TRBJ1-2, with 8 nucleotides matching TRBD1. CDR1 is SEHNR, CDR2 FQNEAQ, per germline (reference sequence). The junction had 8 bases not matched to a gene; V was cut back by 4 bases and J by 4 bases. The CDR3 length is 15 residues. The CDR3 protein is CASSYGTGQTYGYTF. In DNA form, the CDR3 reads TGTGCCAGCAGCTACGGGACAGGACAAACCTATGGCTACACCTTC.

The gene calls are TRBV9 and TRBJ2-1, with no clear D. Germline values: CDR1 SGDLS, CDR2 YYNGEE. Trimming took off 0 bases at V and 5 bases at J, with 12 bases between the two ends. The CDR3 runs 15 residues. The DNA for the CDR3 is TGTGCCAGCAGCGTAGGGAGCAGCCAAAACAATGAGCAGTTCTTC. Protein sequence: CASSVGSSQNNEQFF.

This clone was seen only a few times. This chain links TRBV5-4 with TRBJ2-2; D could derive from TRBD1 or TRBD2 (5 bases each). The CDR3 is 15 amino acids. Germline V CDR1 and CDR2: SGHNT, YYREEE (reference sequence). The ends were cut back, 4 bases at V and 8 bases at J, with 18 bases in the middle. The CDR3 is CASSNTGTQTGELFF. The CDR3 DNA sequence: TGTGCCAGCAGCAACACCGGGACCCAAACTGGGGAGCTGTTTTTT. Looking up the rest from reference TRBV5-4 and TRBJ2-2 gives the full variable domain: ETGVTQSPTHLIKTRGQQVTLRCSSQSGHNTVSWYQQALGQGPQFIFQYYREEENGRGNFPPRFSGLQFPNYSSELNVNALELDDSALYLCASSNTGTQTGELFFGEGSRLTVL.